This T cell receptor (beta chain) comes out of a study of identical twins. A remark on this clonotype: The antigen is not known.

Study outcomes and limitations: Invariant populations such as MAIT and iNKT cells could partly muddle zero-insertion analyses. Shared out-of-frame alpha sequences (those common to twins) showed excess low generation probability.

Trimming took 2 bases from V and 2 from J; bases not matched to a gene: 7. Germline V gene data show CDR1 as LGHNA and CDR2 as YSLEER. The CDR3 is 16 residues long. Among all donors, each was a healthy Caucasian. TCRdb reanalysed the 5' RACE reads using MiXCR and keeps one entry per CDR3 protein. The sample contains around 250,000 distinct CDR3 sequences, 5.5% to 7.5% of which appear only once. This sample was shared with a second study, whose subject was T cells expressing NK-cell markers. This second report adds: About 1.0-8% of CD8+ T cells in 6 or 7 donors belonged to dominant NKG2C+ clonotypes.

The gene calls are TRBV4-3 and TRBJ2-7, with 9 bases fitting TRBD2. The sample taken for sequencing was CD8+ T cells sorted from blood. The TCR originated in a woman between 18 and 29 years old in good health. This chain's CDR3 is CASSQQWASGTYEQYF. The CDR3 DNA sequence: TGCGCCAGCAGCCAACAATGGGCTAGCGGGACCTACGAGCAGTACTTC.